This is a list of T cell receptor beta chains from one sample in a study of monozygotic twins with inflammatory bowel disease. With the 5' RACE reads reprocessed, TCRdb shows one record per CDR3 protein and no DNA. The table lists some 170,000 distinct CDR3 sequences. The sequenced material came from blood. The receptors derive from a human donor with ulcerative colitis or Crohn's disease, or a healthy co-twin of an affected twin (not recorded which). Each CDR3 is given with its conserved first and last residue. Each record gives: V gene, J gene, clone size, CDR3 protein. Size tells how often a clone was seen (once, few, many) or the class of an expanded clone, and some rows leave it out.

V: TRBV12-3/TRBV12-4; J: TRBJ2-7; size: NA; CDR3: CASATGLAGGPRRQYF
V: TRBV20-1; J: TRBJ2-1; size: NA; CDR3: CSAREVLRLARSNEQFF
V: TRBV18; J: TRBJ2-7; size: NA; CDR3: CASSQGDSMSEQYF
V: TRBV29-1; J: TRBJ2-3; size: NA; CDR3: CSVGDRDRGVDTQYF
V: TRBV10-3; J: TRBJ2-1; size: NA; CDR3: CAISESQASGDNNEQFF
V: TRBV6-5; J: TRBJ2-7; size: NA; CDR3: CASSNGLYEQYF
V: TRBV7-2; J: TRBJ2-5; size: NA; CDR3: CASSLERGRGETQYF
V: TRBV7-9; J: TRBJ1-5; size: NA; CDR3: CASSFLTGPQHF
V: TRBV20-1; J: TRBJ2-7; size: NA; CDR3: CSARTTSRRYEQYF
V: TRBV9; J: TRBJ1-1; size: NA; CDR3: CASSMGGRVGTEAFF
V: TRBV29-1; J: TRBJ1-2; size: NA; CDR3: CSVDRELGNYGYTF
V: TRBV4-2; J: TRBJ2-5; size: NA; CDR3: CASSQVLGLAPIHF
V: TRBV5-1; J: TRBJ1-1; size: NA; CDR3: CASSLDAGAPEAFF
V: TRBV25-1; J: TRBJ1-2; size: NA; CDR3: CASSEFRGFNYGYTF
V: TRBV6-5; J: TRBJ2-1; size: NA; CDR3: CASSYSSGRAHNEQFF
V: TRBV7-2; J: TRBJ1-1; size: NA; CDR3: CASSLRQGPNTEAFF
V: TRBV19; J: TRBJ1-5; size: NA; CDR3: CASSMNRADQPQHF
V: TRBV13; J: TRBJ2-7; size: NA; CDR3: CASSSGQVQAYEQYF
V: TRBV11-2; J: TRBJ2-3; size: NA; CDR3: CASSFAGLSDTQYF
V: TRBV6-1; J: TRBJ1-6; size: NA; CDR3: CASTLLDRGNSPLHF
V: TRBV28; J: TRBJ2-2; size: NA; CDR3: CASGGTSGSYRDTGELFF
V: TRBV19; J: TRBJ2-3; size: NA; CDR3: CASSIREGLGDTQYF
V: TRBV20-1; J: TRBJ2-2; size: NA; CDR3: CSAARDTGELFF
V: TRBV6-2/TRBV6-3; J: TRBJ1-5; size: NA; CDR3: CASSRERDGNQPQHF
V: TRBV12-3/TRBV12-4; J: TRBJ1-5; size: NA; CDR3: CASSLGWEKRGPQHF
V: TRBV20-1; J: TRBJ2-5; size: NA; CDR3: CSALRAQETQYF
V: TRBV7-2; J: TRBJ2-7; size: NA; CDR3: CASTFRAGGYEQYF
V: TRBV20-1; J: TRBJ2-3; size: NA; CDR3: CSASAQTDTQYF
V: TRBV7-2; J: TRBJ2-2; size: medium-sized; CDR3: CASSLIRLASGGGELFF
V: TRBV24-1; J: TRBJ2-2; size: NA; CDR3: CATSDGRVPPGELFF
V: TRBV24-1; J: TRBJ1-1; size: NA; CDR3: CATRWGPNTEAFF
V: TRBV7-2; J: TRBJ2-1; size: NA; CDR3: CASSLKRGGRNEQFF